This paragraph reports one T cell receptor beta chain. Repertoires were generated with immunoSEQ multiplex PCR, while TCRdb's copy carries only in-frame clones and drops some. The sample has about 34,000 clones, over 85% seen once; the top ten hold approximately 10%. These data belong to a study of T cells in tuberculosis. The time point denotes: new active TB diagnosis, blood taken before or within 7 days of starting treatment. The V gene end was trimmed by 5 bases and the J gene end by 0 bases; junction bases not matched to a gene: 7. The CDR3 has 16 residues. The germline CDR1 and CDR2 sequences are MGHRA and YSYEKL.

The receptor was isolated from an adult with tuberculosis. Material: PBMCs, obtained at tuberculosis diagnosis. The chain recombines TRBV4-1 with TRBJ2-3; 8 positions agree with TRBD1. Written as DNA, the CDR3 is TGCGCCAGCAGCTCGAGGACAGGGTCAAGCACAGATACGCAGTATTTT. This sequence encodes CASSSRTGSSTDTQYF.